This record covers a single T cell receptor (beta chain). With 1 base clipped from V and 6 bases from J, the junction kept 7 bases outside the gene matches. This CDR3 is 15 amino acids long. Per the germline V gene, CDR1 is SGHRS and CDR2 is YFSETQ. The data were taken from a study of blood T cell repertoires in COVID-19. Study as a whole: COVID-19 samples, acute and convalescent, were from the United States, Italy and Spain.

Across about two dozen US areas, participants ranged in age from about 18 to 100 years. Sequencing used immunoSEQ multiplex PCR; TCRdb keeps in-frame clones, though not all of them. The table has some 500,000 clones, 88% seen once. Input material: PBMCs or T cells enriched from blood (not recorded which). The V and J genes are TRBV5-1 and TRBJ2-7; 10 bases are shared with TRBD2. The sequence derives from a woman aged 40 to 50 who had recovered from COVID-19. DNA for the CDR3: TGCGCCAGCAGCTTGAGCGGGAGGGGTGGAGGCGAGCAGTACTTC. Its protein product is CASSLSGRGGGEQYF.